This T cell receptor beta chain was identified in a study of beta chain features in type 1 diabetes. Study-wide findings and caveats: Unsettled here was the matter of whether HLA type influences TCRB rearrangement. Within the patient group, naive, central memory and Treg TCRB repertoires appeared more similar to each other than within healthy donors. With patients and controls alike, PCR might favor shorter templates to an equal degree.

Note on this clone: Its specificity is unknown.

Since all of the isolated RNA was reverse transcribed, expressed TCRB transcripts were what got sequenced. TCRdb keeps only in-frame clones here, not all; method: immunoSEQ multiplex PCR. The table shows under 800,000 clones, with roughly 16% occurring only once. Cell sorting via CD45RO/CCR7/CD25/CD127/CD95/CD27 was performed to obtain CD4+ naive, central memory, regulatory and stem cell-like memory cells. CDR3 length equals 17 residues. V gave up 3 bases and J gave up 0 bases, with 17 bases separating them. Germline CDR1 MDHEN, CDR2 SYDVKM. The TCR comes from a man aged 18 to 35 in good health. What was sequenced was naive CD4+ T cells from blood. This sequence joins TRBV28 and TRBJ2-5, with D possibly being TRBD2 (6 bases). The CDR3 DNA reads TGTGCCAGCAGTTTGGACTACTCAAACCCGTACCAAGAGACCCAGTACTTC. It is translated as CASSLDYSNPYQETQYF. Looking up the rest from reference TRBV28 and TRBJ2-5 gives the full variable domain: DVKVTQSSRYLVKRTGEKVFLECVQDMDHENMFWYRQDPGLGLRLIYFSYDVKMKEKGDIPEGYSVSREKKERFSLILESASTNQTSMYLCASSLDYSNPYQETQYFGPGTRLLVL.